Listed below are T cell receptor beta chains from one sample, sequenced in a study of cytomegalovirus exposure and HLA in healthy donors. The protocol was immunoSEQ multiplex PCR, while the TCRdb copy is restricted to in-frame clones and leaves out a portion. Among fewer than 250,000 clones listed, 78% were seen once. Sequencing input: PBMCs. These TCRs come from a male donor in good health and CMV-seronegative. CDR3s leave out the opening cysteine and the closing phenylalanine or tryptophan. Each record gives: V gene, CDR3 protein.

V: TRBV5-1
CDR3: ASSNTLAGGNTDTQY

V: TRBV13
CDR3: ASSHTARESSDTQY

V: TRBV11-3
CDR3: ASSLSGASTDTQY

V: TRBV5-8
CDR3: ATSAGTLTDTQY

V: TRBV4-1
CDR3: ASSHPAVTDEQF

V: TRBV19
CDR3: ASSENYNEQF

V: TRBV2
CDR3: ASSVRQGGGLY

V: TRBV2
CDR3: ASCRTSGRAGTQY

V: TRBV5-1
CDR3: ASSPTSGRPGELF

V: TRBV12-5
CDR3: ASALDSPRGEQF

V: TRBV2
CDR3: ASSRQRQETQY

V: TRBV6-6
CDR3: ASRDRDTAFYEQY

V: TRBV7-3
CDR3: ASSLAGSYEQY

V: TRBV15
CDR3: ATSRGIQAYEQY

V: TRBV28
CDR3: ASSSGQNNEQF

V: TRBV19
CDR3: ASSTTGGITETQY

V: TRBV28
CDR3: ASSSPRDGLTATNEKLF

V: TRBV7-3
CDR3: ASQAGANTGELF

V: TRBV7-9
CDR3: ASSLQGLAGGQETQY

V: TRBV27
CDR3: ASRRQGYSGANVLT

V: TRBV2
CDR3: ASSGQASYEQY

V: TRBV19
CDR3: ASTPGTGGYGYT

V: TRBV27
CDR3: ASSLGTSSYNEQF

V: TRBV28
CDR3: ASRVGRAHQPQH

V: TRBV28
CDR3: ASSTPSRGRPHEQF

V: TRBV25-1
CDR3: ASSEYRTERNEQF

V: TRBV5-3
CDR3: ARSERETYNEQF

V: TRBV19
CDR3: ASTSTGGGELF

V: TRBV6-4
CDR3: ASSDSPWVAGGPTGNEQF

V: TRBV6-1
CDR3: ASSEWARGGTGELF

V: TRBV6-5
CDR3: ASSYSPVTDYGYT

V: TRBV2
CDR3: ASSEDLQGYEQY

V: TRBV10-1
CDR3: ASSRGQLNTEAF

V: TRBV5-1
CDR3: ASSLGLTNYEQY

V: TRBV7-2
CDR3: ASRNRGTDTQY

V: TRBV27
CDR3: ASSLHRTGHYEQY

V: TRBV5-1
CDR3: ASSPPGYEQY

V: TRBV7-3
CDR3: ASSLIPVEGLQNNEQF